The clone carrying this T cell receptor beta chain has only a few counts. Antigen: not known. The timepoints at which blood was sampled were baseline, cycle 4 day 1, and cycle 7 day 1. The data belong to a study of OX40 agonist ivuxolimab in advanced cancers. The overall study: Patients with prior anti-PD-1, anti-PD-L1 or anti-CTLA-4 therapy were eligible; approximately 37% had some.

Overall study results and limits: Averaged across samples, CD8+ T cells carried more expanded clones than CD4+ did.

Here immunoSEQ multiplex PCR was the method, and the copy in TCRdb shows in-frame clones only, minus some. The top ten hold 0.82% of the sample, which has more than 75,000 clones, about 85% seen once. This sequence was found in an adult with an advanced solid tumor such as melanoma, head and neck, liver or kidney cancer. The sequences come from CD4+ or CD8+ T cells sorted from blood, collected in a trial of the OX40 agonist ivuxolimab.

The CDR3 loop reads CAWSGSGTDTQYF. The CDR3 DNA sequence: TGTGCCTGGAGCGGTTCGGGCACAGATACGCAGTATTTT. This chain connects TRBV30 to TRBJ2-3; unclear D gene. Trimming removed 3 bases at V and 1 base at J, with 8 bases between. This CDR3 is built from 13 residues. Germline assignment: CDR1 GTSNPN and CDR2 SVGIG (reference sequence).